This T cell receptor beta chain was retrieved from a study of regulatory T cells in long-lasting Graves disease. Relying on iRepertoire HTBI primers and Arm-PCR of CDR3 regions, the team built TCR beta libraries. One entry per CDR3 protein results from TCRdb running MiXCR on the multiplex PCR reads. This sample has roughly 560,000 distinct CDR3 sequences, with about 12% found just once. Germline V gives CDR1 SGHKS, CDR2 YYEKEE (reference sequence). V was pared by 2 bases and J by 3 bases, with 8 bases between. This CDR3 is 13 amino acids long. Indicated time point: newly diagnosed GD, antithyroid drugs for less than 3 months. The TCR library was prepared using RNA isolated from PBMCs. The data were also submitted as part of a second study, on T cells in Graves' hyperthyroidism and ophthalmopathy. That study reports: Patients with uncontrolled infections, other autoimmune diseases, pregnancy or lactation were excluded. The model forecast ophthalmopathy, anticipating it by a median approximately 7 months before onset.

This specimen consisted of peripheral blood mononuclear cells (PBMCs), obtained at new diagnosis, from a patient treated with antithyroid drugs. This chain links TRBV5-5 with TRBJ2-5; no reliable D call. The receptor comes from a woman in her 30s with Graves disease. This CDR3 reads CASSFNAEETQYF. The CDR3 DNA sequence: TGTGCCAGCAGCTTTAATGCGGAAGAGACCCAGTACTTC.